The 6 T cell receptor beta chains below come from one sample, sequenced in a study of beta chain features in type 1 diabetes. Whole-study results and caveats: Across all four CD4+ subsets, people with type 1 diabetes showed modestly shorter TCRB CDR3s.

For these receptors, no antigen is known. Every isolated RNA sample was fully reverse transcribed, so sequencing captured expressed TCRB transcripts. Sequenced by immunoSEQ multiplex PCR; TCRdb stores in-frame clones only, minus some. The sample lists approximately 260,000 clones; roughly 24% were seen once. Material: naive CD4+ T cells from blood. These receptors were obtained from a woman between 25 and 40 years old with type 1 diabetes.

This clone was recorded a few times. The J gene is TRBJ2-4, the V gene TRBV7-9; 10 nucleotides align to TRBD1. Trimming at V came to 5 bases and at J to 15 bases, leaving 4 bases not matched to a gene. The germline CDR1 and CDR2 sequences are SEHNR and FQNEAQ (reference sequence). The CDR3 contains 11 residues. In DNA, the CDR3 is TGTGCCAGCAGCAGGGGACAGGGGATGTACTTC. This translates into CASSRGQGMYF.

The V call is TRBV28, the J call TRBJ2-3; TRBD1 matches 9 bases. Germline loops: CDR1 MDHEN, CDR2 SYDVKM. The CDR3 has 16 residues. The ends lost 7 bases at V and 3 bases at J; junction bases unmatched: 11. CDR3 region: CASTAFGTGSTDTQYF. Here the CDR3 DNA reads TGTGCCAGCACCGCTTTTGGGACAGGGAGTACAGATACGCAGTATTTT.

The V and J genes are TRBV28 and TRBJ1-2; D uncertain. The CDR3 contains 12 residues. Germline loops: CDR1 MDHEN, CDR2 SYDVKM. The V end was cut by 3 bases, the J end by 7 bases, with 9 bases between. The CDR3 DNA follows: TGTGCCAGCAGTTTGGCATCAGGTGGCTACACCTTC. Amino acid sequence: CASSLASGGYTF.

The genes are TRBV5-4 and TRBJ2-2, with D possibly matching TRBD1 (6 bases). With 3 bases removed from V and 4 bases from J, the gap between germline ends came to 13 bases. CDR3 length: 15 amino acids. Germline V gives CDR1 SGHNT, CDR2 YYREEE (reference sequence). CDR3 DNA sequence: TGTGCCAGCAGCTGGGACATGCGAGGCACCGGGGAGCTGTTTTTT. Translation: CASSWDMRGTGELFF.

The CDR3 protein is CASSRQGETQYF. The CDR3 DNA sequence: TGTGCCAGCAGCCGACAGGGGGAGACCCAGTACTTC. The chain recombines TRBV28 with TRBJ2-5; 8 nucleotides agree with TRBD1. Germline loops: CDR1 MDHEN, CDR2 SYDVKM. J was trimmed by 5 bases and V by 6 bases; bases with no gene match: 2. The CDR3 has 12 amino acids.

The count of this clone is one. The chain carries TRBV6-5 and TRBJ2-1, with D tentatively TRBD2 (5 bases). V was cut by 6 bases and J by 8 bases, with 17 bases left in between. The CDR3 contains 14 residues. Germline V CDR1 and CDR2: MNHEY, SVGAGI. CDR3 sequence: CASRDDTGSDEQFF. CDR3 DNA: TGTGCCAGCAGGGACGACACCGGTAGCGATGAGCAGTTCTTC.